Following are 23 T cell receptor beta chains from one sample sequenced in a study of blood T cell repertoires in COVID-19. Sequencing used immunoSEQ multiplex PCR; TCRdb keeps in-frame clones, though not all of them. The data show under 200,000 clones, with approximately 80% seen just once and about 5% held by the top ten. The sequenced sample was PBMCs or T cells enriched from blood (not recorded which). The receptors stem from a woman aged 55-69 years with acute COVID-19.

The CDR3 bases are TGTGCCATCAGTGAGTCGACAGGGGATGATGGCTACACCTTC. Protein: CAISESTGDDGYTF. The rearrangement uses TRBV10-3 and TRBJ1-2, with TRBD1 matching 8 bases. Germline values: CDR1 ENHRY, CDR2 SYGVKD. V lost 0 bases, J lost 6 bases, and 3 bases stayed unmatched. This CDR3 is 14 amino acids long.

This sequence joins TRBV5-6 and TRBJ1-2; D gene ambiguous. Germline CDR1 and CDR2: SGHDT and YYEEEE. Trimming removed 0 bases at V and 8 bases at J, with 11 bases between. This CDR3 region has 13 residues. The CDR3 reads CASSLGNYGGYTF. In DNA form, the CDR3 reads TGTGCCAGCAGCTTGGGAAACTATGGAGGCTACACCTTC.

V and J are TRBV24-1 and TRBJ2-2, with TRBD2 identical over 7 bases. The V segment lost 4 bases and the J segment 0 bases; nucleotides outside the gene matches: 4. Germline CDR1 and CDR2: KGHDR and SFDVKD. The CDR3 consists of 16 residues. For the CDR3, the DNA is TGTGCCACCAGTGACCCGGGACTACCGAACACCGGGGAGCTGTTTTTT. Translating it yields CATSDPGLPNTGELFF.

This sequence joins TRBV11-2 and TRBJ1-2, with D hard to call. Germline CDR1 is SGHAT and CDR2 is FQNNGV. CDR3 length equals 14 residues. Trimming took 2 bases from V and 0 from J, leaving 7 bases between them. The CDR3 reads CASSLLSSNYGYTF. CDR3 DNA sequence: TGTGCCAGCAGCTTACTCAGTTCTAACTATGGCTACACCTTC.

The rearrangement links TRBV4-1 to TRBJ2-1; D might be TRBD2 (5 bases). V was pared by 4 bases and J by 4 bases, with 8 bases between. The CDR3 has 13 amino acids. Germline CDR1 reads MGHRA; CDR2 reads YSYEKL. This chain's CDR3 is CASSPRGYNEQFF. The CDR3 DNA reads as TGCGCCAGCAGCCCCCGGGGTTACAATGAGCAGTTCTTC.

The chain is built from TRBV4-2 and TRBJ1-5; 8 nucleotides line up with TRBD1. Germline values: CDR1 LGHNA, CDR2 YNFKEQ. The CDR3 spans 14 residues. V was clipped by 4 bases and J by 7 bases; unmatched bases: 6. CDR3 nucleotides: TGTGCCAGCAGCCCCGACAGGGGTCGCCAGCCCCAGCATTTT. Amino acids: CASSPDRGRQPQHF.

The chain uses TRBV14 and TRBJ1-3; no firm D call. The germline V gene encodes CDR1 SGHDN and CDR2 FVKESK. Trimming took off 1 base at V and 0 bases at J, with 7 bases between the two ends. This CDR3 has 15 residues. The CDR3 here is CASSQGRFSGNTIYF. Written as DNA, the CDR3 is TGTGCCAGCAGCCAAGGGCGGTTCTCTGGAAACACCATATATTTT.

The V gene is TRBV7-9, the J gene TRBJ2-4; tentative D call: TRBD2 (5 bases). This CDR3 is 17 amino acids long. Trimming shortened V by 2 bases and J by 7 bases, and 21 bases separated the two germline ends. Germline V lookup: CDR1 SEHNR, CDR2 FQNEAQ (reference sequence). The CDR3 loop reads CASSLFRGGSRGNIQYF. CDR3 in DNA: TGTGCCAGCAGCTTATTTCGAGGAGGTTCAAGAGGGAACATTCAGTACTTC.

V usage is TRBV9 and J usage is TRBJ1-2; no clear D gene. Trimming took off 4 bases at V and 4 bases at J, with 17 bases between the two ends. The length of the CDR3 is 15 residues. Per the germline V gene, CDR1 is SGDLS and CDR2 is YYNGEE. The CDR3 region is CASSPSGGGPYGYTF. DNA of the CDR3: TGTGCCAGCAGCCCGAGCGGCGGAGGGCCCTATGGCTACACCTTC.

DNA of the CDR3: TGTGCCAGCAGCTTTACCCCCCGACTAGCGGGAGGGGAGACCCAGTACTTC. This encodes CASSFTPRLAGGETQYF. The chain joins TRBV7-2 to TRBJ2-5; 14 bases fit TRBD2. The CDR3 is made up of 17 amino acids. CDR1 is SGHTA, CDR2 FQGNSA, per germline. Germline trimming cut 3 bases from V and 5 bases from J; bases unmatched to any gene: 8.

This chain joins TRBV30 and TRBJ2-4; maybe TRBD2 (5 bases). Trimming took off 1 base at V and 4 bases at J, with 11 bases between the two ends. The germline V gene encodes CDR1 GTSNPN and CDR2 SVGIG (reference sequence). The CDR3 contains 14 residues. This CDR3 reads CAWSEAADKNIQYF. DNA for the CDR3: TGTGCCTGGAGTGAGGCAGCGGATAAAAACATTCAGTACTTC.

This chain joins TRBV10-3 and TRBJ1-5, with D unclear. CDR1 ENHRY and CDR2 SYGVKD come from the germline V gene. CDR3 length: 13 amino acids. Trimming took off 5 bases at V and 4 bases at J, with 9 bases between the two ends. CDR3 residues: CAISTDSNQPQHF. In DNA form, the CDR3 reads TGTGCCATCAGTACGGACTCGAATCAGCCCCAGCATTTT.

The rearrangement uses TRBV19 and TRBJ1-4; tentatively, D is TRBD1 (5 bases). The CDR3 length is 14 residues. Germline CDR1 LNHDA, CDR2 SQIVND (reference sequence). V lost 3 bases to trimming and J lost 3 bases, with 8 bases between them. In DNA form, the CDR3 reads TGTGCCAGTAGTATTTCAGGGCCTAATGAAAAACTGTTTTTT. It specifies CASSISGPNEKLFF.

The rearrangement uses TRBV4-3 and TRBJ2-5; 9 bases agree with TRBD2. V was clipped by 0 bases and J by 2 bases; unmatched bases: 4. Germline-derived CDR1 and CDR2 are LGHNA and YSLEER. This CDR3 is built from 16 residues. In nucleotides, the CDR3 is TGCGCCAGCAGCCAAGATGGGGCGGGGGGGCAAGAGACCCAGTACTTC. It is translated as CASSQDGAGGQETQYF.

V is TRBV3-1 (or the pseudogene TRBV3-2) and J is TRBJ2-7; D is perhaps TRBD1 (5 bases). The length of the CDR3 is 13 residues. Between the trimmed V and J ends, which lost 4 bases and 4 bases, there was a span of 11 bases. Per germline, CDR1 LGHDT and CDR2 YNNKEL (reference sequence). CDR3 nucleotide sequence: TGTGCCAGCAGCCCGCATAGGGGTTACGAGCAGTACGTC. This gives the protein CASSPHRGYEQYV.

The chain employs TRBV15 and TRBJ2-7; D might be TRBD1 (6 bases). With 3 bases removed from V and 4 bases from J, the gap between germline ends came to 19 bases. Germline V lookup: CDR1 LNHNV, CDR2 YYDKDF (reference sequence). There are 16 residues in the CDR3. DNA for the CDR3: TGTGCCACCAGCAGGAGGGGGACCGGGTATTATTACGAGCAGTACTTC. Its protein is CATSRRGTGYYYEQYF.

This clone appeared a single time. V gene TRBV4-3 combines with J gene TRBJ1-1; D is possibly TRBD1 (6 bases). The germline V gene encodes CDR1 LGHNA and CDR2 YSLEER. V was shortened by 0 bases and J by 6 bases, with 14 bases between the two germline ends. The CDR3 has 15 residues. The DNA for the CDR3 is TGCGCCAGCAGCCAAGATTCAGGGGCGAAATCTGAAGCTTTCTTT. Protein product: CASSQDSGAKSEAFF.

The V and J genes are TRBV27 and TRBJ2-7; TRBD1 matches 9 bases. The CDR3 runs to 12 residues. The germline V gene has CDR1 MNHEY and CDR2 SMNVEV (reference sequence). Losses at the gene ends were 10 bases for V and 2 bases for J; bases not matched to a gene: 3. CDR3 amino acids: CATWTGAYEQYF. The CDR3 bases are TGTGCCACCTGGACAGGGGCCTACGAGCAGTACTTC.

The chain combines TRBV4-3 with TRBJ2-3, with D possibly being TRBD1 (6 bases). Germline V gene sequence: CDR1 LGHNA, CDR2 YSLEER. CDR3 length: 15 amino acids. Between the trimmed V and J ends, which lost 3 bases and 2 bases, there was a span of 12 bases. CDR3 loop: CASSHQGRATDTQYF. CDR3 sequence (DNA): TGCGCCAGCAGCCATCAGGGGCGCGCCACAGATACGCAGTATTTT.

This clone was seen at least ten times. The chain employs TRBV6-4 and TRBJ2-3, with 9 positions matching TRBD2. Germline CDR1 and CDR2: MRHNA and SNTAGT. The CDR3 sequence is 15 residues long. V shed 7 bases and J 2 bases; nucleotides not matched to a gene: 7. The DNA of the CDR3 is TGTGCCAGCACCCGCGGGGGGGATCTCACAGATACGCAGTATTTT. This codes for CASTRGGDLTDTQYF.

Comments on this clone: The junction does not match germline at one end; this may be a read error. V usage is TRBV3-1 (or the pseudogene TRBV3-2) and J usage is TRBJ1-1, with D unresolved. CDR3 length: 14 amino acids. The V gene's germline CDR1 is LGHDT and CDR2 YNNKEL (reference sequence). The CDR3: CASSQGLTNTEAFF. The CDR3 bases are TGTGCCAGCAGTCAAGGACTGACGAACACTGAAGCTTTCTTT.

The gene calls are TRBV7-6 and TRBJ2-7; D unclear. Germline values: CDR1 SGHVS, CDR2 FNYEAQ. There are 15 residues in the CDR3. Trimming shortened V by 1 base and J by 1 base, and 11 bases separated the two germline ends. DNA for the CDR3: TGTGCCAGCAGCTTAGGGGCCGTCGAATCCTACGAGCAGTACTTC. This sequence encodes CASSLGAVESYEQYF. Using reference TRBV7-6 and TRBJ2-7 for the parts outside the CDR3, the full variable domain is GAGVSQSPRYKVTKRGQDVALRCDPISGHVSLYWYRQALGQGPEFLTYFNYEAQQDKSGLPNDRFSAERPEGSISTLTIQRTEQRDSAMYRCASSLGAVESYEQYFGPGTRLTVT.

The J gene is TRBJ2-1, the V gene TRBV10-3, with 11 bases identical to TRBD2. This CDR3 region has 15 residues. Looked up from germline, CDR1 is ENHRY and CDR2 is SYGVKD. With 4 bases clipped from V and 7 bases from J, the junction kept 6 bases outside the gene matches. DNA of the CDR3: TGTGCCATCAGTGTTATAGCGGGAGGGGAAAATGAGCAGTTCTTC. It translates to CAISVIAGGENEQFF.